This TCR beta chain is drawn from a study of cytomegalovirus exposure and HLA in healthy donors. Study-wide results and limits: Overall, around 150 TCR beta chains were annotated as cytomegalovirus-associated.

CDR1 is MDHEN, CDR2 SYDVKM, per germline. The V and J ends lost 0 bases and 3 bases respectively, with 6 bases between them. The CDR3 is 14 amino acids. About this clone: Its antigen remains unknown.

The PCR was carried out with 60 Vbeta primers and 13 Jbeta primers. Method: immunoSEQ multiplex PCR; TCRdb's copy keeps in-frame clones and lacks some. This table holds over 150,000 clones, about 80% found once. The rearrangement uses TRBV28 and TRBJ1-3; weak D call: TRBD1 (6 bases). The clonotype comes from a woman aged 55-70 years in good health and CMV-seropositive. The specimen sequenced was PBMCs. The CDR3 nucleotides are TGTGCCAGCAGTTTATGGACAGGTGGAAACACCATATATTTT. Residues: CASSLWTGGNTIYF.